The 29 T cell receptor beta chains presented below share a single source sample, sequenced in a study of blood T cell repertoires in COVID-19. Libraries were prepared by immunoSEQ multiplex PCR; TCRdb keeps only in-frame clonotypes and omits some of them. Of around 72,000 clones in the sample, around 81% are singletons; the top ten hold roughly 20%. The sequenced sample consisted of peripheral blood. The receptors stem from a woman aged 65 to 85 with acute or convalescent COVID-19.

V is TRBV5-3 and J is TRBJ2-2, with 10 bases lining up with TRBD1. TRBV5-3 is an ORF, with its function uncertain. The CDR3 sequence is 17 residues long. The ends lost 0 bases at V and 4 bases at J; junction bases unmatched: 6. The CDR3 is CARSLGGGQGFTGELFF. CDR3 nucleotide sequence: TGTGCCAGAAGCTTGGGAGGGGGACAGGGGTTCACCGGGGAGCTGTTTTTT.

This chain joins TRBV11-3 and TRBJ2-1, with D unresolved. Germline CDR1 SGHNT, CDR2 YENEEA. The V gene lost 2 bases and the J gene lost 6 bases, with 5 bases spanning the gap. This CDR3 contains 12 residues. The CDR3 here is CASSLLGNEQFF. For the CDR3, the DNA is TGTGCCAGCAGCTTACTAGGCAATGAGCAGTTCTTC.

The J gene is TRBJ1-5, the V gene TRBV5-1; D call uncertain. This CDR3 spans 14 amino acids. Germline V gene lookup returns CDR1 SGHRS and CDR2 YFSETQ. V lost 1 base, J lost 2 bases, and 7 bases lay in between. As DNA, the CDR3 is TGCGCCAGCAGCTTGACCGGGGGCAATCAGCCCCAGCATTTT. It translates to CASSLTGGNQPQHF.

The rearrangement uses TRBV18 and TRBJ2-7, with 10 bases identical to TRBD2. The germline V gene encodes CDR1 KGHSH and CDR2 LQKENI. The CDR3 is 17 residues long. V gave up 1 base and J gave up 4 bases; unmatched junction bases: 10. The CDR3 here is CASSPLVASGSVYEQYF. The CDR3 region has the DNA TGTGCCAGCTCACCACTAGTGGCTAGCGGGAGCGTGTACGAGCAGTACTTC.

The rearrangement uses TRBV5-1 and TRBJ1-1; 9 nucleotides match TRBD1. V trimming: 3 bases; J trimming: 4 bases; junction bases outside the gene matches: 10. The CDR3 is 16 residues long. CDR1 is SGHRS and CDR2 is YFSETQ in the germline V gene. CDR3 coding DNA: TGCGCCAGCAGCTCGGGGTGGACAGGGGAGGTCACTGAAGCTTTCTTT. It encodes CASSSGWTGEVTEAFF. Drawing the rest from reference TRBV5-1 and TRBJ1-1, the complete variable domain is KAGVTQTPRYLIKTRGQQVTLSCSPISGHRSVSWYQQTPGQGLQFLFEYFSETQRNKGNFPGRFSGRQFSNSRSEMNVSTLELGDSALYLCASSSGWTGEVTEAFFGQGTRLTVV.

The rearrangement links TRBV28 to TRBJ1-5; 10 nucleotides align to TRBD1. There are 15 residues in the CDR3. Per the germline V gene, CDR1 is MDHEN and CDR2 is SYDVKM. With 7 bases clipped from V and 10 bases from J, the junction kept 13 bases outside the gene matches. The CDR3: CASKNDRGQLGPQHF. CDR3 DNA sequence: TGTGCCAGCAAAAACGACAGGGGGCAACTTGGCCCCCAGCATTTT.

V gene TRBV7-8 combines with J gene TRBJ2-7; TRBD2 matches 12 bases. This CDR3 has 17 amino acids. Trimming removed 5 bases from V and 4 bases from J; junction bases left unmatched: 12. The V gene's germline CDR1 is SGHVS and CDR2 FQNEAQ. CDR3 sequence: CASSTMRLAGGRYEQYF. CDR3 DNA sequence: TGTGCCAGCAGCACAATGCGTCTAGCGGGAGGGCGGTACGAGCAGTACTTC.

CDR3: CASSLAGGRVTDTQYF. The CDR3 region has the DNA TGTGCCAGTAGCCTCGCCGGGGGACGGGTCACAGATACGCAGTATTTT. The chain has TRBV19 and TRBJ2-3, with a tentative D call TRBD2 (6 bases). CDR1 LNHDA and CDR2 SQIVND come from the germline V gene (reference sequence). This CDR3 spans 16 amino acids. V was shortened by 6 bases and J by 2 bases, with 18 bases between the two germline ends.

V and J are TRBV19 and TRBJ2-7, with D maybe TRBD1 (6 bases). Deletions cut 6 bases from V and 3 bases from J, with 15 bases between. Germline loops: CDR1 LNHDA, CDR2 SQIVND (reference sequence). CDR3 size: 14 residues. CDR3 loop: CASSLRQGFYEQYF. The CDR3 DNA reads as TGTGCCAGTAGCCTTCGGCAGGGGTTCTACGAGCAGTACTTC.

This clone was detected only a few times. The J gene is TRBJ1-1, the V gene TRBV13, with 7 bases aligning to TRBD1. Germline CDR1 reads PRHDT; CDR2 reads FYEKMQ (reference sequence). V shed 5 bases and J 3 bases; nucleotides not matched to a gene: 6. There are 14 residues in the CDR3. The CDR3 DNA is TGTGCCAGCAGCCAAAGGGGGCAAGACACTGAAGCTTTCTTT. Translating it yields CASSQRGQDTEAFF. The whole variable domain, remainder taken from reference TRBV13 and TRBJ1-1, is AAGVIQSPRHLIKEKRETATLKCYPIPRHDTVYWYQQGPGQDPQFLISFYEKMQSDKGSIPDRFSAQQFSDYHSELNMSSLELGDSALYFCASSQRGQDTEAFFGQGTRLTVV.

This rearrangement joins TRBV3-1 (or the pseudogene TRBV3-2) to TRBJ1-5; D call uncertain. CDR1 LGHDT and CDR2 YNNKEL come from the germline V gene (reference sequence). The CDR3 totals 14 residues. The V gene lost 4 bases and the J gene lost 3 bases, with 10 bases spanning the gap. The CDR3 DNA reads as TGTGCCAGCAGCCCCGGGTCCCTCAATCAGCCCCAGCATTTT. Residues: CASSPGSLNQPQHF.

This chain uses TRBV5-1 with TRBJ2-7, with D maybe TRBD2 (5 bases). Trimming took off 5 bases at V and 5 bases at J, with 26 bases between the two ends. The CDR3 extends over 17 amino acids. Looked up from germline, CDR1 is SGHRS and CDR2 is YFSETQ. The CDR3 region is CASSPQRGYVVVNEQYF. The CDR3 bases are TGCGCCAGCAGTCCCCAGCGCGGGTATGTTGTGGTCAACGAGCAGTACTTC.

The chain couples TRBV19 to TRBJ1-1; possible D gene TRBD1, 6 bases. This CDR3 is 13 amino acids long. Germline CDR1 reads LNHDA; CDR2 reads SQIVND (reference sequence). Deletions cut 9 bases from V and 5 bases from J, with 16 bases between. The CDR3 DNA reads TGTGCCAGCGCCCTACGGGACACGACTGAAGCTTTCTTT. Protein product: CASALRDTTEAFF.

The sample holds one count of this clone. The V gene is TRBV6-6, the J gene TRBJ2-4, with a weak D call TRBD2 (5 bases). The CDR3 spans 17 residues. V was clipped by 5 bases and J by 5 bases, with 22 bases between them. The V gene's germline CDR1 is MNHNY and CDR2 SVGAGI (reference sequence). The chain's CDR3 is CASSRTGSFGSENIQYF. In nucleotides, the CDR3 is TGTGCCAGCAGTCGAACGGGGAGTTTCGGGTCCGAAAACATTCAGTACTTC.

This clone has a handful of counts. The CDR3 loop is CASSPLRERRDTQYF. For the CDR3, the DNA is TGTGCCAGCTCACCACTTCGAGAGCGGAGAGATACGCAGTATTTT. This chain joins TRBV18 and TRBJ2-3, with D perhaps matching TRBD2 (5 bases). The CDR3 runs to 15 residues. CDR1 is KGHSH, CDR2 LQKENI, per germline. Trimming stripped 1 base from V and 5 bases from J, with 13 bases between.

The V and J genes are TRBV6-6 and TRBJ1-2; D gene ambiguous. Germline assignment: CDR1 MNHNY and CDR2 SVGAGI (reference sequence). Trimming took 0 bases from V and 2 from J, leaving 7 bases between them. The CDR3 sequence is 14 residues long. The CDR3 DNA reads TGTGCCAGCAGTTACTCGGGCGGGAACTATGGCTACACCTTC. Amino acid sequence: CASSYSGGNYGYTF.

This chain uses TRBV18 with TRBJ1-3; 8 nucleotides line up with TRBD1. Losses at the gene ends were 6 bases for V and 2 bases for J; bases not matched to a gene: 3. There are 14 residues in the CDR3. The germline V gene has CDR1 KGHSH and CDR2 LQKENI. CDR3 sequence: CASSQQGAGNTIYF. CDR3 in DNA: TGTGCCAGCTCCCAACAGGGGGCTGGAAACACCATATATTTT. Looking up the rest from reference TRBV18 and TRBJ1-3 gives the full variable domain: NAGVMQNPRHLVRRRGQEARLRCSPMKGHSHVYWYRQLPEEGLKFMVYLQKENIIDESGMPKERFSAEFPKEGPSILRIQQVVRGDSAAYFCASSQQGAGNTIYFGEGSWLTVV.

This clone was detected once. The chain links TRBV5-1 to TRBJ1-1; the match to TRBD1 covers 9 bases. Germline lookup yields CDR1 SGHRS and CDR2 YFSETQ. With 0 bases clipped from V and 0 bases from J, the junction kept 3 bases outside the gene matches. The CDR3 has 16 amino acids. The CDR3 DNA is TGCGCCAGCAGCTTGGATGGACAGGGGATGAACACTGAAGCTTTCTTT. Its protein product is CASSLDGQGMNTEAFF. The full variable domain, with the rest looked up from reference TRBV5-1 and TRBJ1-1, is KAGVTQTPRYLIKTRGQQVTLSCSPISGHRSVSWYQQTPGQGLQFLFEYFSETQRNKGNFPGRFSGRQFSNSRSEMNVSTLELGDSALYLCASSLDGQGMNTEAFFGQGTRLTVV.

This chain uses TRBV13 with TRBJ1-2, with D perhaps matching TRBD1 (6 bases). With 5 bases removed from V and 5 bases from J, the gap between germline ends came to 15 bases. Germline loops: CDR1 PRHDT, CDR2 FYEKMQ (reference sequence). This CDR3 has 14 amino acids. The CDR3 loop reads CASSLSKRGYGYTF. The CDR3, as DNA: TGTGCCAGCAGCCTCTCAAAAAGGGGGTATGGCTACACCTTC.

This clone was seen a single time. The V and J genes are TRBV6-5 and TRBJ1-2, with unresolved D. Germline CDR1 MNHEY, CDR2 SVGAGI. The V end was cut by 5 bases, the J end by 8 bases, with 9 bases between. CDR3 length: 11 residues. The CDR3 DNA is TGTGCCAGCAGTCCCACTGAGGGCTACACCTTC. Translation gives CASSPTEGYTF.

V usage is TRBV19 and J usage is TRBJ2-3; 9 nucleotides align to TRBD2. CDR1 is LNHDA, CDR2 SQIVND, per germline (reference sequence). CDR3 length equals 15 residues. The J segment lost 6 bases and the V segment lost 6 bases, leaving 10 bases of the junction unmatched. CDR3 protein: CASRGYSGRSDTQYF. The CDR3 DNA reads TGTGCCAGTAGGGGGTATAGCGGGAGATCGGATACGCAGTATTTT.

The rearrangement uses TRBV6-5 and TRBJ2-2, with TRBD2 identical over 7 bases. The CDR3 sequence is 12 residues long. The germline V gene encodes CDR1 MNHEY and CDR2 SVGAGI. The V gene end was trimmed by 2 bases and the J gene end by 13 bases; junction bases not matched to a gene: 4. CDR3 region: CASSYGGERLFF. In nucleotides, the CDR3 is TGTGCCAGCAGTTACGGGGGGGAAAGGCTGTTTTTT.

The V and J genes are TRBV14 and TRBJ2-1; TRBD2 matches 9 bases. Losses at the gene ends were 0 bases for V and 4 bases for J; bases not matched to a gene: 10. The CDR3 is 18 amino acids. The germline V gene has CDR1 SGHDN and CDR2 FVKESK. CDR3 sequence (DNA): TGTGCCAGCAGCCAAGATCCAAGGCTAGCGGGACCTTACAATGAGCAGTTCTTC. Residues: CASSQDPRLAGPYNEQFF.

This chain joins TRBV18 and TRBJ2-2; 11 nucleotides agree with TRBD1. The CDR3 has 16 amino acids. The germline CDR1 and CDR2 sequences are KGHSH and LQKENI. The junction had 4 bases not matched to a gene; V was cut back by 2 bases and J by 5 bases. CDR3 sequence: CASSPKDRGRTGELFF. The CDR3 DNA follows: TGTGCCAGCTCACCAAAGGACAGGGGGCGAACCGGGGAGCTGTTTTTT.

The CDR3 spells CASSVVVGRYNEQFF. The CDR3 DNA reads TGTGCCAGCAGCGTAGTAGTGGGGCGCTACAATGAGCAGTTCTTC. The chain joins TRBV9 to TRBJ2-1; D is perhaps TRBD1 (5 bases). Trimming took off 0 bases at V and 3 bases at J, with 10 bases between the two ends. The CDR3 is 15 residues long. Germline CDR1 reads SGDLS; CDR2 reads YYNGEE.

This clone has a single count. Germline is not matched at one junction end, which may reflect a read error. DNA of the CDR3: TGCAGCGTAGAAGCGACTAGCGGCAATGAGCAGTTCTTC. This translates into CSVEATSGNEQFF. The rearrangement links TRBV29-1 to TRBJ2-1, with 9 bases identical to TRBD2. The CDR3 extends over 13 amino acids. The V gene's germline CDR1 is SQVTM and CDR2 ANQGSEA.

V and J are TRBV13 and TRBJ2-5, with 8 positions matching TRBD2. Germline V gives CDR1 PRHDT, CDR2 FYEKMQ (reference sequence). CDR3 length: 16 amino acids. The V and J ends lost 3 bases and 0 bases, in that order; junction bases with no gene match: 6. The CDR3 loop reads CASSFRAGAYQETQYF. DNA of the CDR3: TGTGCCAGCAGCTTTAGAGCGGGGGCGTACCAAGAGACCCAGTACTTC.

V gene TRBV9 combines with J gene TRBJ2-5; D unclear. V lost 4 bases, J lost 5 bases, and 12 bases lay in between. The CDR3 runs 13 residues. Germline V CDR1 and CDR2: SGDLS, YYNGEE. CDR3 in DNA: TGTGCCAGCAGCTTCCGGAGTGGGGAGACCCAGTACTTC. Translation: CASSFRSGETQYF.

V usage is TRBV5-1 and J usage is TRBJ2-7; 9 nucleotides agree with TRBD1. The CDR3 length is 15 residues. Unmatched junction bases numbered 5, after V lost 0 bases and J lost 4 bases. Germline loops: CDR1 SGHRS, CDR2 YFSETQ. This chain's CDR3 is CASSLATGGAYEQYF. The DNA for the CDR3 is TGCGCCAGCAGCTTGGCTACAGGGGGCGCGTACGAGCAGTACTTC.